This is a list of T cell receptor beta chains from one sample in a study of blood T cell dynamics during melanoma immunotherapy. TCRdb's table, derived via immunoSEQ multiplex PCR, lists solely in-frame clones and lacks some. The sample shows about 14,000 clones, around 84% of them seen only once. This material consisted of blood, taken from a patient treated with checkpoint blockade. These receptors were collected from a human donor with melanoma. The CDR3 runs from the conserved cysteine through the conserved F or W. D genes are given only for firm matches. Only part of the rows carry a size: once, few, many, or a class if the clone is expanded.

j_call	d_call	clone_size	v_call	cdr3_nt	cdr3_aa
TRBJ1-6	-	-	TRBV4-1	TGCGCCAGCAGCCAAGGGACAAGCTCCTATAATTCACCCCTCCACTTT	CASSQGTSSYNSPLHF
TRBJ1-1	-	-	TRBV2	TGTGCCAGCAGGAGGACAGAAGCAAGTCTGAACACTGAAGCTTTCTTT	CASRRTEASLNTEAFF
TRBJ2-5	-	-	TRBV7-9	TGTGCCAGCAGCTTTGGGGTCCAAGAGACCCAGTACTTC	CASSFGVQETQYF
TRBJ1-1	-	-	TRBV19	TGTGCCAGTACTCTTAGAGGCGCGGGTCTAAACACTGAAGCTTTCTTT	CASTLRGAGLNTEAFF
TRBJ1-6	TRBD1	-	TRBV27	TGTGCCAGCAGGGGGGACAGAAATAATTCACCCCTCCACTTT	CASRGDRNNSPLHF
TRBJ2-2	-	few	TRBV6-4	TGTGCCAGCAGTGACTCAACTTCCACCGGGGAGCTGTTTTTT	CASSDSTSTGELFF
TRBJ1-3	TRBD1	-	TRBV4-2	TGTGCCAGCAGCCAAGATGGGACAGACGGAAACACCATATATTTT	CASSQDGTDGNTIYF
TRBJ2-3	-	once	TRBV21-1	TGTGCCAGCAGCAAAGCGCAGGCTGCGTCCCGGGACAGGGTTAGTACAGATACGCAGTATTTT	CASSKAQAASRDRVSTDTQYF
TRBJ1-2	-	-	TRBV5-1	TGCGCCAGCAGCTTGGCCGGGCAGGCCGGTGGCTACACCTTC	CASSLAGQAGGYTF
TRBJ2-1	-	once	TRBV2	TGTGCCAGCAGGTGGCAGGGGAGTATGGTGGATGAGCAGTTCTTC	CASRWQGSMVDEQFF
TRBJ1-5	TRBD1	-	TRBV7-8	TGTGCCAGCAGCTCACAACCGGGACAGGGGATTTCTAATAGCAATCAGCCCCAGCATTTT	CASSSQPGQGISNSNQPQHF
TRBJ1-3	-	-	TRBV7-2	TGTGCCAGCAGCTTAGGGAATGCAAACACCATATATTTT	CASSLGNANTIYF
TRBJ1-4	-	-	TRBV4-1	TGCGCCAGCAGCCAAGATCGGGGGGGCGCGGAAAAACTGTTTTTT	CASSQDRGGAEKLFF
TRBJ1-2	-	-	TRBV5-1	TGCGCCAGCAGTCTTACGGGGGGTCGTGACTATGGCTACACCTTC	CASSLTGGRDYGYTF
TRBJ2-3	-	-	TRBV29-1	TGCAGCTCCCACCCGGCGCAAGATACGCAGTATTTT	CSSHPAQDTQYF